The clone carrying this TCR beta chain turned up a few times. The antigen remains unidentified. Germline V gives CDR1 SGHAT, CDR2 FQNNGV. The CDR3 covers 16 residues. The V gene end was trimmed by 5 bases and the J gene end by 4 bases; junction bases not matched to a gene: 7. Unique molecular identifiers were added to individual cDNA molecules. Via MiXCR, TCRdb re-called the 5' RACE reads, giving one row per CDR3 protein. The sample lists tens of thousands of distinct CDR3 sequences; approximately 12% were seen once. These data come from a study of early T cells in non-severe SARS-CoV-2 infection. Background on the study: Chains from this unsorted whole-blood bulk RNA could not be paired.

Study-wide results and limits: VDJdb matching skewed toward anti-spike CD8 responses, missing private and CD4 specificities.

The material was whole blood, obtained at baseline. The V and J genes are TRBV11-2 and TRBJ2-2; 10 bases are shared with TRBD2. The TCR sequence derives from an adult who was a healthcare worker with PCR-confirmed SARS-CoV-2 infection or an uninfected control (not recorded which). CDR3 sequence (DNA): TGTGCCAGCAGCGCACTAGCGGGAACCCCCACCGGGGAGCTGTTTTTT. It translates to CASSALAGTPTGELFF.